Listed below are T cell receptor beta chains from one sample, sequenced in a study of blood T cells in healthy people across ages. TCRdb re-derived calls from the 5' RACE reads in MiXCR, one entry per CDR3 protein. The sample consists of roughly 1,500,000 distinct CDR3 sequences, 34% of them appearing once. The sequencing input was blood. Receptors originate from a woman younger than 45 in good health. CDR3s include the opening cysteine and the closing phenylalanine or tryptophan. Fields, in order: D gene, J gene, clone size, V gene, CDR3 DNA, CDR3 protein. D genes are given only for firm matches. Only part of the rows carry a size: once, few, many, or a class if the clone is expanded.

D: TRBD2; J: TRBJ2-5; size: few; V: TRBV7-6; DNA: TGTGCCAGCAACTCAGGCGGGAGGAACGAAAATCAAGAGACCCAGTACTTC; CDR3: CASNSGGRNENQETQYF
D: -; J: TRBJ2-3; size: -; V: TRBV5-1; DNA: TGCGTCAGCAGCTTGGCAGGGGAGGCAGATACGCAGTATTTT; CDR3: CVSSLAGEADTQYF
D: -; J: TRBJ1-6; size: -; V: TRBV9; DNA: TGTGCCAGCAGCTCGCGATCGGGGACACCCCTCCACTTT; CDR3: CASSSRSGTPLHF
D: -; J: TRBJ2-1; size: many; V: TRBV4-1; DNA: TGCGCCAGCAGCCGGGGGACCAACAATGAGCAGTTCTTC; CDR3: CASSRGTNNEQFF
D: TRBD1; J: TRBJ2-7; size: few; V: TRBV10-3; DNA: TGTGCCGCCTCTAACCGGGACAGTACCTACGAGCAGTACTTC; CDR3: CAASNRDSTYEQYF
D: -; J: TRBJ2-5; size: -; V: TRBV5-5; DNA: TGTGCCAGCAGCTGGGGAGGGGGCGGCTATTCGGAGACCCAGTACTTC; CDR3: CASSWGGGGYSETQYF
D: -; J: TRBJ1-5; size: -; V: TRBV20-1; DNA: TGCAGTGCTGACCCTGCAGGGTGGGAACCCCAGCATTTT; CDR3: CSADPAGWEPQHF
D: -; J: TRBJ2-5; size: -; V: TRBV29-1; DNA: TGCAGCGTTGAAGATTGGTCCTGCCAAGAGACCCAGTACTTC; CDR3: CSVEDWSCQETQYF
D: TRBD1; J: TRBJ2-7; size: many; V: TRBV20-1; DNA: TGCAGTGGCCGGGACAGTACGTCCGAGCAGTACTTC; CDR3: CSGRDSTSEQYF
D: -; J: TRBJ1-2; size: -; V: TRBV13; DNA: TGTGCCAGCAGCTCTGCCCTCCTCAGGGTTGCCAAGGGAGCGGTTGATGGCTACACCTTC; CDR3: CASSSALLRVAKGAVDGYTF
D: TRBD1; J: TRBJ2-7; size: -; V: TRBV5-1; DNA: TGCGCCAGCAGCTTGCCGGGACAGGGGATTAGCGGGCAGTACTTC; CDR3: CASSLPGQGISGQYF